The 3 T cell receptor beta chains listed next were all sequenced from one sample in a study of cytomegalovirus exposure and HLA in healthy donors. The PCR had 60 Vbeta and 13 Jbeta primers. Repertoires were generated with immunoSEQ multiplex PCR, while TCRdb's copy carries only in-frame clones and drops some. The table shows fewer than 150,000 clones, with about 80% occurring only once. The sequenced sample was PBMCs. Source of these receptors: a man between 25 and 39 years old in good health and CMV-seronegative.

This clone was counted only a few times. The chain uses TRBV28 and TRBJ2-5; 11 nucleotides align to TRBD2. The CDR3 consists of 18 residues. Germline V gene data show CDR1 as MDHEN and CDR2 as SYDVKM. The J segment lost 1 base and the V segment lost 5 bases, leaving 12 bases of the junction unmatched. The CDR3 DNA reads TGTGCCAGCAGTCGCAGACGACTAGCGGGGAGCCTCCAAGAGACCCAGTACTTC. It yields the protein CASSRRRLAGSLQETQYF.

The CDR3 coding sequence is TGTGCCTTGGGGGAGGGTACAGATACGCAGTATTTT. This translates into CALGEGTDTQYF. The chain uses TRBV10-3 and TRBJ2-3; 7 bases map to TRBD2. CDR1 and CDR2 from the germline V gene are ENHRY and SYGVKD. This CDR3 comprises 12 residues. The J segment lost 3 bases and the V segment lost 11 bases, leaving 5 bases of the junction unmatched.

The J gene is TRBJ2-2, the V gene TRBV19; D is undetermined. This CDR3 contains 16 residues. Trimming removed 5 bases from V and 1 base from J, with 14 bases in between. Germline CDR1 is LNHDA and CDR2 is SQIVND (reference sequence). This chain's CDR3 is CASSQDGGVNTGELFF. The CDR3 DNA reads as TGTGCCAGTAGTCAAGACGGCGGAGTGAACACCGGGGAGCTGTTTTTT.